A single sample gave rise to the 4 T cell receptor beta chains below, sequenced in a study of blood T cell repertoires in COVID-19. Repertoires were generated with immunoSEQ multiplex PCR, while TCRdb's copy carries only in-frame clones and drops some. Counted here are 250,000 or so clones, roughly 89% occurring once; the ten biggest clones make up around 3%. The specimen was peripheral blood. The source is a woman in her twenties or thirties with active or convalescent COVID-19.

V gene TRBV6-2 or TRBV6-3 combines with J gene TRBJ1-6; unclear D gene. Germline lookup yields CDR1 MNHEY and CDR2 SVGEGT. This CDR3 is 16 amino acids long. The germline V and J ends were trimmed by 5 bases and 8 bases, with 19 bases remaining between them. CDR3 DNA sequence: TGTGCCAGCAGTCCCCGATGGGGAGGCTGGGATTCACCCCTCCACTTT. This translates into CASSPRWGGWDSPLHF.

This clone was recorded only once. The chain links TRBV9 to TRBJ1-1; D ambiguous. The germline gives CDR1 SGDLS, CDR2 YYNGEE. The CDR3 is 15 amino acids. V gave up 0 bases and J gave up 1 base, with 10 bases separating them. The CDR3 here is CASSVATAGNTEAFF. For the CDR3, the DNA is TGTGCCAGCAGCGTAGCTACGGCAGGGAACACTGAAGCTTTCTTT.

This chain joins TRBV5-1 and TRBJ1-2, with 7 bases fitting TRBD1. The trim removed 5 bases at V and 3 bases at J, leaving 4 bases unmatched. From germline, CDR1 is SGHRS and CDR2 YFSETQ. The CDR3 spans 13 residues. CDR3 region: CASRKGADYGYTF. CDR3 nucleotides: TGCGCCAGCAGGAAGGGGGCAGACTATGGCTACACCTTC.

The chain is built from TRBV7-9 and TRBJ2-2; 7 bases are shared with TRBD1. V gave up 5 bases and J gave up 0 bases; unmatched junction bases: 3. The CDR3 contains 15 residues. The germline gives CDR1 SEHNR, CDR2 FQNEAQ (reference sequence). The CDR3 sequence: CASSPDRANTGELFF. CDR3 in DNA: TGTGCCAGCAGCCCAGACAGGGCGAACACCGGGGAGCTGTTTTTT. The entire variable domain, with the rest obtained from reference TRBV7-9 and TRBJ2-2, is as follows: DTGVSQNPRHKITKRGQNVTFRCDPISEHNRLYWYRQTLGQGPEFLTYFQNEAQLEKSRLLSDRFSAERPKGSFSTLEIQRTEQGDSAMYLCASSPDRANTGELFFGEGSRLTVL.